This T cell receptor (beta chain) was found in a study of T cells after yellow fever vaccination. TCRdb reprocessed the 5' RACE reads with MiXCR, giving one entry per CDR3 protein. The repertoire holds approximately 550,000 distinct CDR3 sequences, with around 21% as singletons. Trimming cost V 0 bases and J 0 bases, with 9 bases left between them. Germline V CDR1 and CDR2: SQVTM, ANQGSEA. This CDR3 spans 15 amino acids. The sequencing used PBMCs, collected 15 days after the yellow fever booster vaccination. The chain couples TRBV29-1 to TRBJ2-1; D may be TRBD1 (6 bases). The receptor was isolated from a man in his thirties or forties who received the YFV17D yellow fever vaccine. CDR3 loop: CSVEDGTFSYNEQFF. The CDR3 DNA is TGCAGCGTTGAAGATGGGACATTCTCCTACAATGAGCAGTTCTTC.